A single T cell receptor (beta chain) is shown here with its context. Sequencing was performed with immunoSEQ multiplex PCR; in TCRdb, only in-frame clones are kept and a portion is missing. The sample has roughly 200,000 clones, around 83% seen once. The sample is drawn from a study of blood T cell repertoires in COVID-19. Study details: Samples of COVID-19 (acute and convalescent) were obtained from the United States, Italy and Spain.

Trimming stripped 3 bases from V and 2 bases from J, with 13 bases between. CDR1 is GTSNPN, CDR2 SVGIG, per germline (reference sequence). CDR3 length: 14 residues. Material for sequencing was peripheral blood. The clonotype originates from a man aged 35-49 years with active or convalescent COVID-19. The chain links TRBV30 to TRBJ2-5; tentative D call: TRBD2 (6 bases). CDR3 sequence: CAWSPGGMQETQYF. CDR3 coding DNA: TGTGCCTGGAGCCCCGGCGGGATGCAAGAGACCCAGTACTTC.